This T cell receptor beta chain is drawn from a study of cytomegalovirus exposure and HLA in healthy donors. Trimming shortened V by 0 bases and J by 2 bases, and 7 bases separated the two germline ends. This CDR3 comprises 14 residues. CDR1 and CDR2 (germline): SGHTA, FQGNSA. The PCR contained 60 Vbeta and 13 Jbeta primers. The protocol was immunoSEQ multiplex PCR, while the TCRdb copy is restricted to in-frame clones and leaves out a portion. The sample shows 130,000 or so clones, around 81% of them seen only once. Turning to this clone: Its antigen is currently unknown. Other DNA sequences of this sample code for an identical CDR3.

Study-wide results and caveats: Likely technical artifact: a cluster of highly shared sequence variants. The later analysis indicated that the majority of CMV-associated TCR beta chains appeared HLA-restricted.

The rearrangement links TRBV7-2 to TRBJ2-5, with D hard to call. The origin of this receptor is a middle-aged woman in good health and CMV-seronegative. The sequenced material came from PBMCs. In DNA form, the CDR3 reads TGTGCCAGCAGCTTAGCTGGCAGGCAAGAGACCCAGTACTTC. Its translation is CASSLAGRQETQYF.